What follows are 15 T cell receptor beta chains derived from one specimen sequenced in a study of beta chain features in type 1 diabetes. cDNA synthesis used the whole RNA isolate, giving expressed TCRB sequences. Produced via immunoSEQ multiplex PCR; TCRdb's table is partial and in-frame only. Of approximately 250,000 clones listed, 9.6% were seen once; the top ten hold just under 0.035%. Sequencing was performed on naive CD4+ T cells from blood. These TCRs come from a woman aged 18-30 years in good health.

There are a few counts of this clone. The chain carries TRBV15 and TRBJ2-5, with TRBD2 matching 11 bases. V lost 0 bases and J lost 5; bases outside the gene matches: 8. Looked up from germline, CDR1 is LNHNV and CDR2 is YYDKDF (reference sequence). The CDR3 has 17 residues. CDR3 sequence: CATSRDVTSGRRETQYF. For the CDR3, the DNA is TGTGCCACCAGCAGAGATGTCACTAGCGGGAGAAGGGAGACCCAGTACTTC.

In this sample, this clone turned up a few times. The genes are TRBV5-1 and TRBJ1-5, with 7 bases lining up with TRBD1. Trimming cost V 4 bases and J 6 bases; bases outside gene matches: 10. The length of the CDR3 is 15 residues. The germline V gene encodes CDR1 SGHRS and CDR2 YFSETQ. CDR3 DNA: TGCGCCAGCAGCCCGACAGGGAGCACAGCTCAGCCCCAGCATTTT. Protein product: CASSPTGSTAQPQHF.

J is TRBJ2-7 and V is TRBV7-9; 11 positions match TRBD2. The CDR3 is 13 residues long. With V trimmed by 9 bases and J by 3 bases, 4 bases remained unmatched. From germline, CDR1 is SEHNR and CDR2 FQNEAQ (reference sequence). CDR3 nucleotides: TGTGCCAGTCGAACTAGCGGGAGCTACGAGCAGTACTTC. The encoded protein is CASRTSGSYEQYF.

As DNA, the CDR3 is TGTGCCAGCAGCGAGACAGGGGACTTGGGGTTGGGCACTGAAGCTTTCTTT. Amino acid sequence: CASSETGDLGLGTEAFF. This chain uses TRBV2 with TRBJ1-1, with 8 bases lining up with TRBD1. From germline, CDR1 is SNHLY and CDR2 FYNNEI. J gave up 4 bases and V 6 bases, and 16 bases lay outside the gene matches. This CDR3 has 17 amino acids.

This clone was observed a few times. The chain uses TRBV29-1 and TRBJ2-5; D is unresolved. Looked up from germline, CDR1 is SQVTM and CDR2 is ANQGSEA. V lost 6 bases and J 7 bases, leaving 9 bases between the germline ends. CDR3 length: 10 residues. CDR3 DNA sequence: TGCAGCGTCTACTCGGGGACCCAGTACTTC. As protein: CSVYSGTQYF.

This chain uses TRBV11-2 with TRBJ2-5; D possibly corresponds to TRBD2 (5 bases). Germline V CDR1 and CDR2: SGHAT, FQNNGV. V was pared by 0 bases and J by 3 bases, with 14 bases between. The CDR3 consists of 16 residues. The CDR3 region has the DNA TGTGCCAGCAGCTTAGAGGTCGGGATGCCCGAAGAGACCCAGTACTTC. It is translated as CASSLEVGMPEETQYF.

This clone was found a few times. V gene TRBV7-3 combines with J gene TRBJ2-7; 7 bases are shared with TRBD2. CDR3 length equals 15 residues. Losses at the gene ends were 2 bases for V and 9 bases for J; bases not matched to a gene: 13. Germline values: CDR1 SGHTA, CDR2 FQGTGA. CDR3 residues: CASSLGAGIPGGQYF. The CDR3 nucleotides read TGTGCCAGCAGCTTAGGAGCGGGGATCCCCGGCGGGCAGTACTTC.

This clone came up a few times. The chain carries TRBV27 and TRBJ1-1; D gene ambiguous. Germline loops: CDR1 MNHEY, CDR2 SMNVEV (reference sequence). The CDR3 runs 17 residues. V was shortened by 1 base and J by 2 bases, with 17 bases between the two germline ends. The CDR3 reads CASSLFASGRVNTEAFF. CDR3 bases: TGTGCCAGCAGTTTATTTGCGTCGGGTCGGGTTAACACTGAAGCTTTCTTT.

The genes are TRBV6-5 and TRBJ2-7; 9 nucleotides line up with TRBD2. V dropped 11 bases and J dropped 6; count of bases not matched to a gene: 11. The CDR3 covers 13 residues. CDR1 MNHEY and CDR2 SVGAGI come from the germline V gene. CDR3 sequence: CAGRPSGTLEQYF. CDR3 DNA sequence: TGTGCCGGGAGGCCTAGCGGGACCCTCGAGCAGTACTTC.

The genes are TRBV30 and TRBJ2-3, with D hard to call. V lost 3 bases, J lost 2 bases, and 9 bases lay in between. Germline V gene lookup returns CDR1 GTSNPN and CDR2 SVGIG (reference sequence). This CDR3 spans 13 amino acids. The CDR3 reads CAWSLGNTDTQYF. Written as DNA, the CDR3 is TGTGCCTGGAGCCTTGGCAACACAGATACGCAGTATTTT.

This clone was recorded a few times. The chain is built from TRBV9 and TRBJ1-2; perhaps TRBD1 as D (6 bases). The V gene lost 2 bases and the J gene lost 2 bases, with 10 bases spanning the gap. The germline gives CDR1 SGDLS, CDR2 YYNGEE. The CDR3 has 14 amino acids. DNA of the CDR3: TGTGCCAGCAGCGTTACAGGGTCCAACTATGGCTACACCTTC. Protein product: CASSVTGSNYGYTF.

J is TRBJ2-1 and V is TRBV7-3, with TRBD2 as a possible D gene (6 bases). This CDR3 is 15 amino acids long. Germline CDR1 is SGHTA and CDR2 is FQGTGA. V was shortened by 5 bases and J by 3 bases, with 14 bases between the two germline ends. The CDR3 bases are TGTGCCAGCAGCCCCCGCCTAGCGAACTACAATGAGCAGTTCTTC. Its translation: CASSPRLANYNEQFF. The complete variable domain, with remaining parts taken from reference TRBV7-3 and TRBJ2-1, reads GAGVSQTPSNKVTEKGKYVELRCDPISGHTALYWYRQSLGQGPEFLIYFQGTGAADDSGLPNDRFFAVRPEGSVSTLKIQRTERGDSAVYLCASSPRLANYNEQFFGPGTRLTVL.

The gene calls are TRBV10-3 and TRBJ2-1; D is unresolved. The V and J ends lost 2 bases and 2 bases respectively, with 7 bases between them. The CDR3 has 14 residues. CDR1 and CDR2 (germline): ENHRY, SYGVKD. Here the CDR3 DNA reads TGTGCCATCAGTGAGATAGCCGCCTACAATGAGCAGTTCTTC. Translation gives CAISEIAAYNEQFF.

This clone was seen repeatedly, ten times or more. The V call is TRBV7-9, the J call TRBJ2-3; TRBD1 matches at 8 bases. Germline loops: CDR1 SEHNR, CDR2 FQNEAQ (reference sequence). The CDR3 extends over 14 amino acids. V was clipped by 5 bases and J by 1 base; unmatched bases: 2. The CDR3 loop is CASSRTGRTDTQYF. CDR3 nucleotide sequence: TGTGCCAGCAGCCGGACAGGGCGCACAGATACGCAGTATTTT.

This sequence joins TRBV18 and TRBJ1-2; D perhaps matches TRBD1 (5 bases). Trimming removed 2 bases at V and 3 bases at J, with 13 bases between. The CDR3 contains 15 residues. The germline gives CDR1 KGHSH, CDR2 LQKENI. The CDR3 reads CASSPSPRVDYGYTF. The CDR3 DNA reads TGTGCCAGCTCACCATCCCCCAGGGTAGACTATGGCTACACCTTC.